The 11 T cell receptor beta chains listed next were all sequenced from one sample in a study of human T cells and chemical hapten exposure. TCRdb ran MiXCR on the RACE reads and lists one entry per CDR3 protein. The sample yields around 80,000 distinct CDR3 sequences, approximately 8% seen once. Time point indicated: healthy volunteer bleed at 6 weeks. From whole blood left unfractionated, total RNA was extracted. Source material: whole blood. These receptors originate from a male donor in good health. Some clones in this sample may be carry-over from other donors' samples.

J is TRBJ1-2 and V is TRBV7-9, with 7 bases fitting TRBD1. CDR1 SEHNR and CDR2 FQNEAQ come from the germline V gene (reference sequence). The CDR3 is 14 residues long. V lost 5 bases and J lost 4; bases outside the gene matches: 7. The CDR3 sequence is CASSTNTGVYGYTF. CDR3 nucleotides: TGTGCCAGCAGCACAAACACAGGGGTCTATGGCTACACCTTC.

This clonotype was recorded a few times. The chain links TRBV30 to TRBJ1-1; D unresolved. Trimming took 0 bases from V and 11 from J, leaving 7 bases between them. The CDR3 runs to 10 residues. Germline CDR1 reads GTSNPN; CDR2 reads SVGIG (reference sequence). CDR3 DNA: TGTGCCTGGAGTGTAGGTCCGGCTTTCTTT. Translating it yields CAWSVGPAFF.

The J gene is TRBJ1-1, the V gene TRBV12-5, with D hard to call. In germline, CDR1 is LGHNT, CDR2 FRNRAP. The CDR3 runs to 14 residues. V lost 2 bases, J lost 3 bases, and 10 bases lay in between. The CDR3 bases are TGTGCTAGTGGTTTGAGGGATAAGGACACTGAAGCTTTCTTT. Residues: CASGLRDKDTEAFF.

The CDR3 DNA sequence: TGTGCCAGCAGCGCGGGACAGGCCAACAATGAGCAGTTCTTC. It specifies CASSAGQANNEQFF. The chain uses TRBV9 and TRBJ2-1; 8 nucleotides match TRBD1. Germline V CDR1 and CDR2: SGDLS, YYNGEE. V shed 3 bases and J 5 bases; nucleotides not matched to a gene: 4. The CDR3 contains 14 residues. The variable domain in full, completed from reference TRBV9 and TRBJ2-1, reads DSGVTQTPKHLITATGQRVTLRCSPRSGDLSVYWYQQSLDQGLQFLIQYYNGEERAKGNILERFSAQQFPDLHSELNLSSLELGDSALYFCASSAGQANNEQFFGPGTRLTVL.

V gene TRBV9 combines with J gene TRBJ2-6; no clear D gene. Trimming took off 0 bases at V and 4 bases at J, with 2 bases between the two ends. The germline gives CDR1 SGDLS, CDR2 YYNGEE. The CDR3 totals 13 residues. CDR3 DNA: TGTGCCAGCAGCGTAGGGGGGGCCAACGTCCTGACTTTC. Its translation is CASSVGGANVLTF.

The chain uses TRBV6-5 and TRBJ2-3; 7 positions agree with TRBD1. V shed 3 bases, J shed 0 bases, and the junction held 21 bases outside the gene matches. The CDR3 length is 21 residues. Per the germline V gene, CDR1 is MNHEY and CDR2 is SVGAGI. This chain's CDR3 is CASSYRSARDSLAGSTDTQYF. The CDR3 nucleotides read TGTGCCAGCAGTTATCGGTCAGCCCGGGACAGTCTCGCTGGAAGCACAGATACGCAGTATTTT.

The CDR3 DNA is TGTGCCAGCAGCGTCCGGGACAGGAGGTTCTCTGGAAACACCATATATTTT. As protein: CASSVRDRRFSGNTIYF. The chain couples TRBV11-2 to TRBJ1-3, with 8 bases matching TRBD1. The germline V gene encodes CDR1 SGHAT and CDR2 FQNNGV. This CDR3 spans 17 amino acids. The V and J ends lost 5 bases and 0 bases, in that order; junction bases with no gene match: 9. The variable domain in full, completed from reference TRBV11-2 and TRBJ1-3, reads EAGVAQSPRYKIIEKRQSVAFWCNPISGHATLYWYQQILGQGPKLLIQFQNNGVVDDSQLPKDRFSAERLKGVDSTLKIQPAKLEDSAVYLCASSVRDRRFSGNTIYFGEGSWLTVV.

This clonotype was detected a few times. The chain has TRBV7-9 and TRBJ2-7; D may be TRBD1 or TRBD2 (5 bases each). CDR3 size: 14 residues. Trimming took off 5 bases at V and 5 bases at J, with 16 bases between the two ends. Germline V CDR1 and CDR2: SEHNR, FQNEAQ (reference sequence). The DNA for the CDR3 is TGTGCCAGCAGCCCCCTGGGACCCGGGGACGAGCAGTACTTC. It is translated as CASSPLGPGDEQYF.

The J gene is TRBJ2-1, the V gene TRBV14, with D uncertain. Per germline, CDR1 SGHDN and CDR2 FVKESK. Trimming stripped 1 base from V and 1 base from J, with 8 bases between. CDR3 length equals 15 residues. The CDR3 DNA reads as TGTGCCAGCAGCCAAGCATCAGGATCCTACAATGAGCAGTTCTTC. Its translation: CASSQASGSYNEQFF.

This clonotype was seen more than once but under ten times. The chain recombines TRBV12-3 or TRBV12-4 with TRBJ1-5; D gene uncertain. This CDR3 has 12 residues. With 3 bases removed from V and 6 bases from J, the gap between germline ends came to 6 bases. CDR3 sequence reads: CASSFPSQPQHF. CDR3 coding DNA: TGTGCCAGCAGTTTCCCCAGTCAGCCCCAGCATTTT.

The rearrangement links TRBV20-1 to TRBJ2-1; TRBD2 agrees at 12 bases. The CDR3 covers 15 residues. V shed 6 bases, J shed 9 bases, and the junction held 12 bases outside the gene matches. CDR1 and CDR2 (germline): DFQATT, SNEGSKA (reference sequence). The CDR3 is CSAVTLAGGWGEQFF. CDR3 DNA sequence: TGCAGTGCCGTTACTCTAGCGGGGGGGTGGGGTGAGCAGTTCTTC.